This T cell receptor (beta chain) was recorded in a study of blood T cell repertoires in COVID-19. For the study at large: COVID-19 samples, acute and convalescent, were from the United States, Italy and Spain. Sources were T cells, B-cell-depleted T cells, or PBMCs; the material itself was cDNA or gDNA.

This CDR3 spans 14 amino acids. Authors' analysis steps: Using reference gene primer amplification, nucleated cell counts were estimated. Repertoires were generated with immunoSEQ multiplex PCR, while TCRdb's copy carries only in-frame clones and drops some. The V and J calls and the clone size are those of that table, but D and trimming were determined from the DNA. Counted here are about 200,000 clones, over 70% occurring once; the ten biggest clones make up about 8.9%. The chain has TRBV7-5 and TRBJ2-3; the table's TRBD2 call for D was not verified on the DNA. TRBV7-5 is noted as a pseudogene. The sequenced material came from peripheral blood. The origin of this receptor is a woman aged 45-60 years with acute or convalescent COVID-19. CDR3 sequence (DNA): TGTGCCAGAAGCCCCGGGACTAGCTGGGATACGCAGTATTTT. Amino acid sequence: CARSPGTSWDTQYF.